The 23 T cell receptor beta chains presented below share a single source sample, sequenced in a study of CD8 T cells in Susac syndrome. RNA in amounts of roughly 0.5 to 1 ug was reverse transcribed with random hexamers. Each CDR3 protein is one row after TCRdb ran MiXCR on the immunoSEQ multiplex PCR reads. The sample records a few hundred thousand distinct CDR3 sequences, 75% to 90% being singletons. The sequencing sample was made of CD8+ T cells from PBMCs. Source of these receptors: a human donor with multiple sclerosis.

V usage is TRBV20-1 and J usage is TRBJ1-2; D ambiguous. V was pared by 6 bases and J by 2 bases, with 22 bases between. Germline CDR1 and CDR2: DFQATT and SNEGSKA (reference sequence). The CDR3 extends over 16 amino acids. The CDR3 DNA reads TGCAGTGCCAGACACTCCGGCGTCGGAGAAAACTATGGCTACACCTTC. Translated, it gives CSARHSGVGENYGYTF.

The genes are TRBV6-5 and TRBJ1-3, with TRBD1 as a possible D gene (5 bases). The CDR3 consists of 14 residues. Germline loops: CDR1 MNHEY, CDR2 SVGAGI. Trimming pared 5 bases from V and 5 bases from J, leaving 13 bases between. CDR3: CASSTPGGRNTIYF. In DNA, the CDR3 is TGTGCCAGCAGTACCCCTGGGGGTAGAAACACCATATATTTT.

This clonotype was recorded once. This chain links TRBV29-1 with TRBJ2-3, with 8 bases aligning to TRBD2. The CDR3 runs 15 residues. The trim removed 5 bases at V and 2 bases at J, leaving 9 bases unmatched. Per germline, CDR1 SQVTM and CDR2 ANQGSEA. CDR3 amino acids: CSVISSGGFTDTQYF. The CDR3 bases are TGCAGCGTTATTTCGAGCGGGGGATTCACAGATACGCAGTATTTT.

The chain has TRBV2 and TRBJ1-1; no reliable D call. Germline V gives CDR1 SNHLY, CDR2 FYNNEI. The V end lost 7 bases, the J end lost 5 bases, and 11 bases lay between the germline ends. This CDR3 has 12 residues. This CDR3 is CASTESETEAFF. CDR3 nucleotides: TGTGCCAGCACCGAGTCCGAAACTGAAGCTTTCTTT.

This clonotype was counted a few times. The chain employs TRBV25-1 and TRBJ2-7; no reliable D call. The ends were cut back, 4 bases at V and 3 bases at J, with 13 bases in the middle. Per the germline V gene, CDR1 is MGHDK and CDR2 is SYGVNS. The CDR3 consists of 14 residues. The CDR3 sequence: CASSGRSLGYEQYF. CDR3 DNA sequence: TGTGCCAGCAGTGGTCGGTCCTTAGGCTACGAGCAGTACTTC.

This clonotype was found once. The CDR3 DNA reads TGTGCCTCGAGGGCCCTAAATGAAAAACTGTTTTTT. Translating gives CASRALNEKLFF. The chain uses TRBV30 and TRBJ1-4; D is undetermined. Germline CDR1 and CDR2: GTSNPN and SVGIG (reference sequence). There are 12 residues in the CDR3. Trimming left V 7 bases short and J 5 bases short, with 11 bases between.

This clonotype was observed once. The rearrangement uses TRBV19 and TRBJ2-7, with D uncertain. This CDR3 contains 15 residues. The V gene's germline CDR1 is LNHDA and CDR2 SQIVND (reference sequence). The V gene lost 1 base and the J gene lost 3 bases, with 13 bases spanning the gap. CDR3 sequence (DNA): TGTGCCAGTAGTATAGCAACGGACGGAGTCTACGAGCAGTACTTC. Protein product: CASSIATDGVYEQYF.

The V gene is TRBV5-4, the J gene TRBJ2-5, with TRBD1 as a possible D gene (5 bases). Trimming removed 1 base at V and 4 bases at J, with 14 bases between. The CDR3 totals 15 residues. The germline gives CDR1 SGHNT, CDR2 YYREEE (reference sequence). The chain's CDR3 is CASSLQGSIGETQYF. In DNA form, the CDR3 reads TGTGCCAGCAGCTTGCAGGGTTCGATTGGAGAGACCCAGTACTTC.

This chain joins TRBV11-1 and TRBJ2-5; D unresolved. The CDR3 spans 16 residues. Trimming stripped 1 base from V and 5 bases from J, with 17 bases between. Germline V CDR1 and CDR2: SGHAT, FQDESV (reference sequence). The CDR3 DNA sequence: TGTGCCAGCAGCTTAGTTCCCGGCCACTACCTCGAGACCCAGTACTTC. Protein sequence: CASSLVPGHYLETQYF. The whole variable domain, remainder taken from reference TRBV11-1 and TRBJ2-5, is EAEVAQSPRYKITEKSQAVAFWCDPISGHATLYWYRQILGQGPELLVQFQDESVVDDSQLPKDRFSAERLKGVDSTLKIQPAELGDSAMYLCASSLVPGHYLETQYFGPGTRLLVL.

The rearrangement uses TRBV29-1 and TRBJ2-7; TRBD1 agrees at 9 bases. V trimming: 4 bases; J trimming: 6 bases; junction bases outside the gene matches: 4. The CDR3 extends over 12 amino acids. Looked up from germline, CDR1 is SQVTM and CDR2 is ANQGSEA. The CDR3 bases are TGCAGCGTTGCCGGGACAGGGCCCGAGCAGTACTTC. This gives the protein CSVAGTGPEQYF.

The chain has TRBV11-2 and TRBJ2-7; the match to TRBD1 covers 7 bases. Trimming took 2 bases from V and 6 from J; bases not matched to a gene: 4. The CDR3 is made up of 13 amino acids. Germline loops: CDR1 SGHAT, CDR2 FQNNGV. This CDR3 is CASSLLTGSEQYF. The CDR3 nucleotides read TGTGCCAGCAGCTTACTGACAGGGTCCGAGCAGTACTTC.

The sample holds one count of this clonotype. The rearrangement uses TRBV29-1 and TRBJ1-5; D remains ambiguous. The CDR3 runs 12 residues. CDR1 SQVTM and CDR2 ANQGSEA come from the germline V gene. V lost 3 bases to trimming and J lost 4 bases, with 7 bases between them. CDR3 coding DNA: TGCAGCGTTGACGAGGGAAATCAGCCCCAGCATTTT. Translating gives CSVDEGNQPQHF.

CDR3 sequence reads: CATSPTRSSYNEQFF. For the CDR3, the DNA is TGTGCCACCAGCCCAACCAGGAGCTCCTACAATGAGCAGTTCTTC. The rearrangement links TRBV15 to TRBJ2-1; D unresolved. Per the germline V gene, CDR1 is LNHNV and CDR2 is YYDKDF (reference sequence). V was trimmed by 5 bases and J by 0 bases, leaving 11 bases between them. The CDR3 sequence is 15 residues long.

V gene TRBV29-1 combines with J gene TRBJ2-7, with 7 positions matching TRBD1. CDR1 is SQVTM, CDR2 ANQGSEA, per germline. With V trimmed by 5 bases and J by 5 bases, 12 bases remained unmatched. The CDR3 is made up of 14 amino acids. In DNA, the CDR3 is TGCAGCGTTCACACCGGGACAGTTATCCACGAGCAGTACTTC. Translated: CSVHTGTVIHEQYF.

There are a few counts of this clonotype. The CDR3 DNA reads TGTGCCAGCAGCCCCGAAGGTAGGGGCGGCTACACCTTC. Protein: CASSPEGRGGYTF. The V gene is TRBV7-8, the J gene TRBJ1-2, with a weak D call TRBD1 (5 bases). CDR1 and CDR2 (germline): SGHVS, FQNEAQ. CDR3 size: 13 residues. The ends were cut back, 5 bases at V and 8 bases at J, with 15 bases in the middle. Using reference TRBV7-8 and TRBJ1-2 for the parts outside the CDR3, the full variable domain is GAGVSQSPRYKVAKRGQDVALRCDPISGHVSLFWYQQALGQGPEFLTYFQNEAQLDKSGLPSDRFFAERPEGSVSTLKIQRTQQEDSAVYLCASSPEGRGGYTFGSGTRLTVV.

The chain couples TRBV30 to TRBJ2-2; 8 bases match TRBD1. Germline CDR1 GTSNPN, CDR2 SVGIG (reference sequence). This CDR3 is built from 16 residues. The J segment lost 3 bases and the V segment lost 4 bases, leaving 10 bases of the junction unmatched. The CDR3 sequence is CAWTSREDRDTGELFF. The CDR3 nucleotides are TGTGCCTGGACCTCAAGGGAGGACAGGGACACCGGGGAGCTGTTTTTT. Filled out from reference TRBV30 and TRBJ2-2, the complete variable domain reads SQTIHQWPATLVQPVGSPLSLECTVEGTSNPNLYWYRQAAGRGLQLLFYSVGIGQISSEVPQNLSASRPQDRQFILSSKKLLLSDSGFYLCAWTSREDRDTGELFFGEGSRLTVL.

V gene TRBV20-1 combines with J gene TRBJ2-1; D uncertain. Germline V gene sequence: CDR1 DFQATT, CDR2 SNEGSKA (reference sequence). Between the trimmed V and J ends, which lost 1 base and 3 bases, there was a span of 16 bases. The CDR3 totals 16 residues. CDR3 region: CSARVSLWDDYNEQFF. CDR3 nucleotide sequence: TGCAGTGCTAGAGTTAGTCTGTGGGATGACTACAATGAGCAGTTCTTC.

The chain uses TRBV4-1 and TRBJ2-7; D gene uncertain. Deletions cut 2 bases from V and 3 bases from J, with 11 bases between. Germline-derived CDR1 and CDR2 are MGHRA and YSYEKL. The CDR3 runs to 14 residues. The CDR3 coding sequence is TGCGCCAGCAGCCAATTTGAGGCCAACTACGAGCAGTACTTC. The encoded protein is CASSQFEANYEQYF.

This clonotype was picked up one time. This chain connects TRBV7-8 to TRBJ2-3; D gene uncertain. Germline assignment: CDR1 SGHVS and CDR2 FQNEAQ. Trimming left V 2 bases short and J 5 bases short, with 8 bases between. CDR3 length equals 13 residues. The CDR3 DNA sequence: TGTGCCAGCAGCTTAAGTGTACGAGATACGCAGTATTTT. This encodes CASSLSVRDTQYF.

This clonotype was counted once. This chain connects TRBV29-1 to TRBJ1-2; D unclear. Germline V lookup: CDR1 SQVTM, CDR2 ANQGSEA. Trimming stripped 6 bases from V and 3 bases from J, with 11 bases between. The length of the CDR3 is 12 residues. The CDR3 here is CSVLPGDYGYTF. DNA of the CDR3: TGCAGCGTCCTCCCCGGAGACTATGGCTACACCTTC.

The genes are TRBV12-3 or TRBV12-4 and TRBJ1-1; D is uncertain. The CDR3 is 15 residues long. Trimming pared 4 bases from V and 4 bases from J, leaving 16 bases between. The DNA for the CDR3 is TGTGCCAGCAGTTCATTACAGCCCCGGGGCACTGAAGCTTTCTTT. Encoded protein: CASSSLQPRGTEAFF.

This chain joins TRBV6-2 or TRBV6-3 and TRBJ2-3; TRBD2 matches 8 bases. The CDR3 loop spans 15 amino acids. V dropped 2 bases and J dropped 3; count of bases not matched to a gene: 4. CDR1 is MNHEY, CDR2 SVGEGT, per germline. In DNA form, the CDR3 reads TGTGCCAGCAGTTACGGCGGGGGGCGGACAGATACGCAGTATTTT. Amino acid sequence: CASSYGGGRTDTQYF.

Only a few counts were recorded for this clonotype. The chain uses TRBV5-6 and TRBJ2-3; no firm D call. Germline loops: CDR1 SGHDT, CDR2 YYEEEE. CDR3 length: 15 amino acids. With 0 bases removed from V and 3 bases from J, the gap between germline ends came to 11 bases. CDR3 protein: CASSLAGVGTDTQYF. The CDR3 nucleotides are TGTGCCAGCAGCTTGGCCGGCGTGGGGACAGATACGCAGTATTTT. Full variable domain (outside the CDR3, taken from reference TRBV5-6 and TRBJ2-3): DAGVTQSPTHLIKTRGQQVTLRCSPKSGHDTVSWYQQALGQGPQFIFQYYEEEERQRGNFPDRFSGHQFPNYSSELNVNALLLGDSALYLCASSLAGVGTDTQYFGPGTRLTVL.